This passage covers 19 T cell receptor beta chains from one sample sequenced in a study of vaccination and CD4 T cells after COVID-19. These TCRs are of unknown antigen specificity. An Oncomine TCR Beta short-read assay was used to sequence the DNA from cultured CD4+ T cells. TCRdb itself ran the PCR reads through MiXCR, one entry per CDR3 protein. The profile shows some 17,000 distinct CDR3 sequences, over 55% of them singletons. Treatment specified: roughly 10-day PBMC culture with coronavirus spike peptide pools or control peptides (ViraFEST assay). Sequenced here: CD4+ T cells from blood, cultured in vitro, sampled after SARS-CoV-2 vaccination. The source is a human donor who had recovered from COVID-19.

The V and J genes are TRBV20-1 and TRBJ2-4, with D possibly TRBD2 on 5 matching bases. Per germline, CDR1 DFQATT and CDR2 SNEGSKA (reference sequence). The CDR3 contains 13 residues. Trimming stripped 6 bases from V and 9 bases from J, with 18 bases between. CDR3 nucleotides: TGCAGTGCGATCCATCGGGGTTTGGGCATTCAGTACTTC. This translates into CSAIHRGLGIQYF.

V gene TRBV7-8 combines with J gene TRBJ2-7, with TRBD2 identical over 8 bases. The CDR3 consists of 16 residues. V lost 1 base to trimming and J lost 3 bases; unmatched junction nucleotides: 8. In germline, CDR1 is SGHVS, CDR2 FQNEAQ. CDR3 coding DNA: TGTGCCAGCAGCTTAGTACACCGGGAGGGCCACTACGAGCAGTACTTC. This translates into CASSLVHREGHYEQYF.

On this clonotype itself: The junction departs from germline at one end; a sequencing error may be responsible. The chain uses TRBV20-1 and TRBJ2-7; no clear D gene. The CDR3 is 12 residues long. In germline, CDR1 is DFQATT, CDR2 SNEGSKA (reference sequence). The CDR3 spells CSAAFSSNEQYF. The CDR3 DNA is TGCAGTGCCGCTTTTTCCTCCAACGAGCAGTACTTC.

The V call is TRBV19, the J call TRBJ2-1, with D possibly matching TRBD2 (6 bases). The CDR3 spans 15 residues. Germline CDR1 and CDR2: LNHDA and SQIVND (reference sequence). V dropped 3 bases and J dropped 5 bases, with 14 bases sitting between them. CDR3 sequence reads: CASSMRRDHHNEQFF. The DNA of the CDR3 is TGTGCCAGTAGTATGAGGCGGGATCACCACAATGAGCAGTTCTTC. The full variable domain, completed using reference TRBV19 and TRBJ2-1, is DGGITQSPKYLFRKEGQNVTLSCEQNLNHDAMYWYRQDPGQGLRLIYYSQIVNDFQKGDIAEGYSVSREKKESFPLTVTSAQKNPTAFYLCASSMRRDHHNEQFFGPGTRLTVL.

The J gene is TRBJ2-2, the V gene TRBV6-1; the D gene is possibly TRBD1 (6 bases). Per the germline V gene, CDR1 is MNHNS and CDR2 is SASEGT. Deletions cut 5 bases from V and 4 bases from J, with 20 bases between. The CDR3 covers 17 residues. The DNA for the CDR3 is TGTGCCAGCAGTCGACCGAACAGGGCGAGAAGCACCGGGGAGCTGTTTTTT. This encodes CASSRPNRARSTGELFF.

The chain employs TRBV5-4 and TRBJ1-1, with unresolved D. CDR1 SGHNT and CDR2 YYREEE come from the germline V gene (reference sequence). V lost 0 bases to trimming and J lost 1 base, with 4 bases between them. The CDR3 is 13 residues long. The CDR3 coding sequence is TGTGCCAGCAGCTTGGGGCCGAACACTGAAGCTTTCTTT. Translated, it gives CASSLGPNTEAFF.

The chain combines TRBV7-3 with TRBJ2-1, with 7 positions matching TRBD2. V dropped 5 bases and J dropped 4; count of bases not matched to a gene: 11. This CDR3 region has 16 residues. Germline V gene data show CDR1 as SGHTA and CDR2 as FQGTGA. CDR3 amino acids: CASSPGGSSPYNEQFF. CDR3 DNA sequence: TGTGCCAGCAGCCCGGGGGGTTCCTCCCCTTACAATGAGCAGTTCTTC.

In DNA form, the CDR3 reads TGTGCCAGCAGCTTGGGACCGTCGAACACTGAAGCTTTCTTT. Translating it yields CASSLGPSNTEAFF. The chain has TRBV5-4 and TRBJ1-1; no clear D. V was shortened by 0 bases and J by 1 base, with 7 bases between the two germline ends. There are 14 residues in the CDR3. Per the germline V gene, CDR1 is SGHNT and CDR2 is YYREEE (reference sequence).

CDR3 bases: TGTGCCAGTAGTATGGCCCCCCCGGATAGCAATCAGCCCCAGCATTTT. Protein: CASSMAPPDSNQPQHF. The chain combines TRBV19 with TRBJ1-5; D is ambiguous. Germline V gene lookup returns CDR1 LNHDA and CDR2 SQIVND (reference sequence). The CDR3 loop spans 16 amino acids. The V gene lost 3 bases and the J gene lost 0 bases, with 12 bases spanning the gap.

The chain combines TRBV20-1 with TRBJ2-7, with 11 bases matching TRBD1. Germline CDR1 is DFQATT and CDR2 is SNEGSKA (reference sequence). V lost 6 bases and J lost 3; bases outside the gene matches: 13. This CDR3 has 16 residues. The CDR3 here is CSANRDRGIGFYEQYF. The CDR3 region has the DNA TGCAGTGCGAACCGGGACAGGGGGATTGGATTCTACGAGCAGTACTTC.

This sequence joins TRBV20-1 and TRBJ1-1; D uncertain. Germline V CDR1 and CDR2: DFQATT, SNEGSKA (reference sequence). The CDR3 length is 12 residues. The V and J ends lost 6 bases and 8 bases respectively, with 16 bases between them. The CDR3 bases are TGCAGTGCATTTCGTGTAGGGAAGGAAGCTTTCTTT. Translation gives CSAFRVGKEAFF.

The chain is built from TRBV30 and TRBJ1-1; D gene unclear. The V end was cut by 5 bases, the J end by 5 bases, with 9 bases between. The germline V gene has CDR1 GTSNPN and CDR2 SVGIG (reference sequence). The CDR3 is 11 residues long. This chain's CDR3 is CAWSLPTEAFF. The CDR3 region has the DNA TGTGCCTGGTCCCTTCCAACTGAAGCTTTCTTT.

This sequence joins TRBV6-2 or TRBV6-3 and TRBJ1-1; the D is unclear. The CDR3 runs 13 residues. Germline CDR1 is MNHEY and CDR2 is SVGEGT. The V end lost 8 bases, the J end lost 0 bases, and 10 bases lay between the germline ends. Here the CDR3 reads CASGWALNTEAFF. CDR3 nucleotide sequence: TGTGCCAGCGGATGGGCCTTGAACACTGAAGCTTTCTTT.

Only one count was recorded for this clonotype. The genes are TRBV19 and TRBJ2-2; D unclear. Looked up from germline, CDR1 is LNHDA and CDR2 is SQIVND (reference sequence). The CDR3 runs 11 residues. With 3 bases removed from V and 8 bases from J, the gap between germline ends came to 4 bases. CDR3 nucleotide sequence: TGTGCCAGTAGTATTTATGGGGAGCTGTTTTTT. Translation: CASSIYGELFF. Supplemented by reference TRBV19 and TRBJ2-2, the full variable domain reads DGGITQSPKYLFRKEGQNVTLSCEQNLNHDAMYWYRQDPGQGLRLIYYSQIVNDFQKGDIAEGYSVSREKKESFPLTVTSAQKNPTAFYLCASSIYGELFFGEGSRLTVL.

This chain links TRBV7-8 with TRBJ2-7; no clear D. Per the germline V gene, CDR1 is SGHVS and CDR2 is FQNEAQ. With 1 base removed from V and 0 bases from J, the gap between germline ends came to 7 bases. The CDR3 loop spans 14 amino acids. Here the CDR3 DNA reads TGTGCCAGCAGCTTAGAATTGAGCTCCTACGAGCAGTACTTC. It is translated as CASSLELSSYEQYF.

This clonotype has just one count. The gene calls are TRBV11-2 and TRBJ2-7, with TRBD1 matching over 8 bases. CDR3 size: 15 residues. Germline V gene sequence: CDR1 SGHAT, CDR2 FQNNGV. V lost 1 base, J lost 3 bases, and 5 bases stayed unmatched. CDR3 in amino acids: CASSLVLDRDYEQYF. The CDR3 bases are TGTGCCAGCAGCTTAGTTCTGGACAGGGACTACGAGCAGTACTTC.

The chain uses TRBV27 and TRBJ1-1, with a weak D call TRBD1 (5 bases). Germline-derived CDR1 and CDR2 are MNHEY and SMNVEV (reference sequence). Trimming shortened V by 3 bases and J by 8 bases, and 19 bases separated the two germline ends. This CDR3 comprises 15 residues. The CDR3 sequence is CASSLPGDPRTEAFF. CDR3 coding DNA: TGTGCCAGCAGTTTGCCCGGGGACCCACGAACGGAAGCTTTCTTT.

The chain links TRBV30 to TRBJ2-7; D is perhaps TRBD1 (6 bases). Germline CDR1 reads GTSNPN; CDR2 reads SVGIG (reference sequence). The CDR3 length is 11 residues. Trimming pared 1 base from V and 6 bases from J, leaving 7 bases between. The DNA of the CDR3 is TGTGCCTGGAGTGACAGGGTCGAGCAGTACTTC. Protein product: CAWSDRVEQYF.

This sequence joins TRBV27 and TRBJ1-1, with D tentatively TRBD1 (6 bases). V lost 3 bases, J lost 0 bases, and 14 bases lay in between. This CDR3 comprises 16 residues. Germline loops: CDR1 MNHEY, CDR2 SMNVEV (reference sequence). In DNA form, the CDR3 reads TGTGCCAGCAGTTTCGGGGTTGGGGACATGAACACTGAAGCTTTCTTT. Protein product: CASSFGVGDMNTEAFF.